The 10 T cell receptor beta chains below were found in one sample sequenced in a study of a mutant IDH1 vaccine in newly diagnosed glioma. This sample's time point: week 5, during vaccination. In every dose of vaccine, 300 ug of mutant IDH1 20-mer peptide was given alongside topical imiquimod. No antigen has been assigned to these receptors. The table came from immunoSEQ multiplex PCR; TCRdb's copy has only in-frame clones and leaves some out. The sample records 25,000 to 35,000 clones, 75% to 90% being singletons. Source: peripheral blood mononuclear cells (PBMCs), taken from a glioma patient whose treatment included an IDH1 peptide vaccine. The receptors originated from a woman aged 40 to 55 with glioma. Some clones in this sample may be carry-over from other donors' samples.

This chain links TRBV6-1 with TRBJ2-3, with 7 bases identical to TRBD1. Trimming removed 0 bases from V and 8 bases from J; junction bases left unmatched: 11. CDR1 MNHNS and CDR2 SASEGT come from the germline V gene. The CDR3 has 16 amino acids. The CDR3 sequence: CASSEAGDSWLGTQYF. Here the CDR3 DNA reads TGTGCCAGCAGTGAAGCGGGGGACAGTTGGCTGGGTACGCAGTATTTT.

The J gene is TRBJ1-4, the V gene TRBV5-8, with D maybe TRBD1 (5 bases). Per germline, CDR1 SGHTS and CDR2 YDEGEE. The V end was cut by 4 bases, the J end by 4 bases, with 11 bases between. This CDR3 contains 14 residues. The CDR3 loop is CASSTGEFNEKLFF. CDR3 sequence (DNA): TGTGCCAGCAGCACGGGGGAGTTTAATGAAAAACTGTTTTTT.

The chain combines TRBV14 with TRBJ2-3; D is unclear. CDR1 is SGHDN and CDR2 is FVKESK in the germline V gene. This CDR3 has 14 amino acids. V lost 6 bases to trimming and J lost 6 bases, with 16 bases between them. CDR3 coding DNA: TGTGCCAGCAGTGGGCCGGGCCTTTGGGATACGCAGTATTTT. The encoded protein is CASSGPGLWDTQYF.

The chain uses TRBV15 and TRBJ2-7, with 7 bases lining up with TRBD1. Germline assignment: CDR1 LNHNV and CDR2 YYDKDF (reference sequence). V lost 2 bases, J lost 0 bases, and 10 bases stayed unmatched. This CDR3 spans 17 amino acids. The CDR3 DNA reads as TGTGCCACCAGCAGAAGAATAGGGGGCCCCAGCTCCTACGAGCAGTACTTC. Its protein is CATSRRIGGPSSYEQYF. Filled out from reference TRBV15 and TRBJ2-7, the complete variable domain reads DAMVIQNPRYQVTQFGKPVTLSCSQTLNHNVMYWYQQKSSQAPKLLFHYYDKDFNNEADTPDNFQSRRPNTSFCFLDIRSPGLGDTAMYLCATSRRIGGPSSYEQYFGPGTRLTVT.

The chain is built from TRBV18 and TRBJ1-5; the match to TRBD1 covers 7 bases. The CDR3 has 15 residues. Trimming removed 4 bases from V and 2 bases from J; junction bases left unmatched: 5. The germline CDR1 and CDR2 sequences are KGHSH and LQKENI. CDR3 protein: CASSLFGQGNQPQHF. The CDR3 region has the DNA TGTGCCAGCTCACTTTTTGGACAGGGCAATCAGCCCCAGCATTTT.

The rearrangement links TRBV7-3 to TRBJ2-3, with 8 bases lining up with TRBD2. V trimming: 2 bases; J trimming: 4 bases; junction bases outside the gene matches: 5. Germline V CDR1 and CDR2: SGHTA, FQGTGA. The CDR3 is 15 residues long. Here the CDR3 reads CASSLVGGAADTQYF. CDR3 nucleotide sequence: TGTGCCAGCAGCTTAGTCGGGGGGGCCGCAGATACGCAGTATTTT.

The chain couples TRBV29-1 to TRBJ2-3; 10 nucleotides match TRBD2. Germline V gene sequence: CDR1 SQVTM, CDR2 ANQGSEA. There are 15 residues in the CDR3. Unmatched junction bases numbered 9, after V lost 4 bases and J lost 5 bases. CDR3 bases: TGCAGCGTTGCCTCGCTAGCGGGAGAGGGAGATACGCAGTATTTT. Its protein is CSVASLAGEGDTQYF.

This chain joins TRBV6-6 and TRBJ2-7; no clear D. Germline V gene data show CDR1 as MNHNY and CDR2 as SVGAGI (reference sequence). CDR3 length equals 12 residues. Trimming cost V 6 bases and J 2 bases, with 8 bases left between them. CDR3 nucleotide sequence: TGTGCCAGCAGCCTCGACCCCTACGAGCAGTACTTC. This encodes CASSLDPYEQYF.

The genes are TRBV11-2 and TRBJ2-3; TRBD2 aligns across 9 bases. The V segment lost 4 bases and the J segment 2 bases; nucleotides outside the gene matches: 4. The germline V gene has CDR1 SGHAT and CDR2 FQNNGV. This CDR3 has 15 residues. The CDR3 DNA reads TGTGCCAGCAGCTATAGCGGGAGTATCACAGATACGCAGTATTTT. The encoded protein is CASSYSGSITDTQYF.

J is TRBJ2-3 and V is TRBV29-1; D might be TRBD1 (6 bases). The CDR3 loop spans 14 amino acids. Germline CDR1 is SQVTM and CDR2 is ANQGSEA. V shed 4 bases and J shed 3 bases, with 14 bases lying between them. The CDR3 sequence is CSVADRSGTDTQYF. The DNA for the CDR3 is TGCAGCGTTGCCGACAGGTCGGGGACAGATACGCAGTATTTT.